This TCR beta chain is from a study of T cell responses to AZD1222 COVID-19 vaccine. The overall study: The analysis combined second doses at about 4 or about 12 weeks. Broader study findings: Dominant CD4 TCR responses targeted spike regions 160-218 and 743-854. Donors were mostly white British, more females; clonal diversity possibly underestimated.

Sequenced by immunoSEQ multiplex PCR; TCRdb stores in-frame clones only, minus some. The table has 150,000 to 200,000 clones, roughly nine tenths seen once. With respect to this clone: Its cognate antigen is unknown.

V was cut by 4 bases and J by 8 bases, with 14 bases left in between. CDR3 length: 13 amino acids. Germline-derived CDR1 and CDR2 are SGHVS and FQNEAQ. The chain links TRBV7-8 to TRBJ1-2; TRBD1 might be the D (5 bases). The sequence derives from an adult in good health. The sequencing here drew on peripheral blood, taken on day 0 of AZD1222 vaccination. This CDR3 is CASSSGRSGGYTF. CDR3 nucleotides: TGTGCCAGCAGCTCAGGGAGGTCGGGCGGCTACACCTTC.